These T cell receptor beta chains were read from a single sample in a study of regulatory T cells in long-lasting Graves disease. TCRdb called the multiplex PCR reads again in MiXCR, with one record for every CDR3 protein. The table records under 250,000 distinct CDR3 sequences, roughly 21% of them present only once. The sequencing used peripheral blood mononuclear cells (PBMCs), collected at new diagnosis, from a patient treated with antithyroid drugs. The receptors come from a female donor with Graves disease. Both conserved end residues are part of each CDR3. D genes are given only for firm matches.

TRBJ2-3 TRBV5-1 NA CASSLRPDTDTQYF
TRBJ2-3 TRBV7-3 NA CASSATGIDTQYF
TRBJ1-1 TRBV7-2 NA CASSPPWGDTKAFF
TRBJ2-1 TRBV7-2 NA CASSSYSNEQFF
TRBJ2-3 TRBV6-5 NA CASSYSPLQGDTQYF
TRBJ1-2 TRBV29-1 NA CSVEGAGLGYTF
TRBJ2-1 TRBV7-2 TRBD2 CASSTAAGGLNEQFF
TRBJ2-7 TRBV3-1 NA CASSQLSFSYYEQYF
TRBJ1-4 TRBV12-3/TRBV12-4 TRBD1 CASSWSGTGNEKLFF
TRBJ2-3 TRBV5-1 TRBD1 CASSTGQGARADTQYF
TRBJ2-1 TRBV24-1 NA CATSDPVGGKGNEQFF
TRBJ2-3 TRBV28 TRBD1 CASSSTGEVRFTDTQYF
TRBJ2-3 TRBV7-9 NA CASSLSAGTDTQYF
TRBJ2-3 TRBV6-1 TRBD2 CASATSVGTQYF
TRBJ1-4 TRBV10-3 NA CAINGALNEKLFF
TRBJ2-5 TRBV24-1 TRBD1 CATSAQGDVETQYF
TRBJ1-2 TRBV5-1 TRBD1 CASSLAGTGYGYTF